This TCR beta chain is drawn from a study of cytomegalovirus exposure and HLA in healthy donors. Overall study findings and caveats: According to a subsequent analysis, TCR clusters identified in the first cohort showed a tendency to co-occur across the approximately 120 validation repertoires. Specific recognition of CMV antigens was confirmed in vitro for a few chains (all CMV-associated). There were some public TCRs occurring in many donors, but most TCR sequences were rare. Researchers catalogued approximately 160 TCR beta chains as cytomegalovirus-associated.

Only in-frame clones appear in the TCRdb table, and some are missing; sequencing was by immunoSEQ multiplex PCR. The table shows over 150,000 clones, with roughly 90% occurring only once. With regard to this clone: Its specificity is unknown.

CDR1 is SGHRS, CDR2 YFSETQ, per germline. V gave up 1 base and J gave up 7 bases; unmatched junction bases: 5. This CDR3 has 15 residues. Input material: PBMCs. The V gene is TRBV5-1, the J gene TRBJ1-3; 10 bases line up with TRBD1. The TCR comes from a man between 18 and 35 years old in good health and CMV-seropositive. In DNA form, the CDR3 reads TGCGCCAGCAGCTTGAGAGGGACAGGGGATAACACCATATATTTT. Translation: CASSLRGTGDNTIYF.